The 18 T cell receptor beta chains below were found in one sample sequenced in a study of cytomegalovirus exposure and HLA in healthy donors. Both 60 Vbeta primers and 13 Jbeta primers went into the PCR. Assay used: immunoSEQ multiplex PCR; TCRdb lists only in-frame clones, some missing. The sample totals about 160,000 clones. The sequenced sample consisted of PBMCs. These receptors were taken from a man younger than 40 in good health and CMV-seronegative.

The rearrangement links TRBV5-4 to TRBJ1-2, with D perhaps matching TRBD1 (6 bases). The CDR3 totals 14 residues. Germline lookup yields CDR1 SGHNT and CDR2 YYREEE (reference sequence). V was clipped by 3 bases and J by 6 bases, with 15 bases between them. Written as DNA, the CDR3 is TGTGCCAGCAGCTGGTGGGCAGGGGCAGATGGCTACACCTTC. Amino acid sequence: CASSWWAGADGYTF.

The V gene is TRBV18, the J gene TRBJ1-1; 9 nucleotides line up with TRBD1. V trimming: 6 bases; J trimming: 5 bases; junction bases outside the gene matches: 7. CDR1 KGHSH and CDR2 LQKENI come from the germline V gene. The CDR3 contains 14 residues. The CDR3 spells CASSPIQGATEAFF. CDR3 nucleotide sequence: TGTGCCAGCTCCCCTATACAGGGGGCGACTGAAGCTTTCTTT.

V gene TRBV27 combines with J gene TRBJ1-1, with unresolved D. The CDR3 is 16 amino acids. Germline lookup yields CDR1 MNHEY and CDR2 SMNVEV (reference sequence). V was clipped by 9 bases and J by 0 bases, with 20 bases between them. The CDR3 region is CASARRITVMNTEAFF. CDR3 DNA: TGTGCCAGTGCCCGGCGGATCACTGTCATGAACACTGAAGCTTTCTTT.

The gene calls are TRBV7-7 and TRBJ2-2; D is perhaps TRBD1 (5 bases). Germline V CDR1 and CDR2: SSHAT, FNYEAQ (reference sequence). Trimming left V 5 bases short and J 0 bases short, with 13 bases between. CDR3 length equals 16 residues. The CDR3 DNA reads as TGTGCCAGCAGCAGTCAGGGCCCGGCGAACACCGGGGAGCTGTTTTTT. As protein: CASSSQGPANTGELFF.

In DNA, the CDR3 is TGTGCCAGCAGTTCCGGGACAGGGGGGTACGAGCAGTACTTC. It is translated as CASSSGTGGYEQYF. This rearrangement joins TRBV6-5 to TRBJ2-5; TRBD1 matches at 11 bases. The J call may be in error: the DNA end matches TRBJ2-7 better. The germline V gene has CDR1 MNHEY and CDR2 SVGAGI. The CDR3 is made up of 14 amino acids.

CDR3 sequence (DNA): TGTGCCAGTAGTATAGATCCCCTAGCCGGGTCCGGCTCCTACAATGAGCAGTTCTTC. Its protein product is CASSIDPLAGSGSYNEQFF. V usage is TRBV19 and J usage is TRBJ2-1; possibly TRBD2 for D (5 bases). The CDR3 contains 19 residues. Trimming left V 0 bases short and J 0 bases short, with 18 bases between. Germline CDR1 is LNHDA and CDR2 is SQIVND (reference sequence).

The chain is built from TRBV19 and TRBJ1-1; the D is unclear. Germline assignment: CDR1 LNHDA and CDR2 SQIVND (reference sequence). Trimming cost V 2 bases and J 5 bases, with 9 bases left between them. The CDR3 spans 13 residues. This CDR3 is CASSIYGETEAFF. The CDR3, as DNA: TGTGCCAGTAGTATATACGGGGAGACTGAAGCTTTCTTT. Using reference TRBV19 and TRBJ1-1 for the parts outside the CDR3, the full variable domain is DGGITQSPKYLFRKEGQNVTLSCEQNLNHDAMYWYRQDPGQGLRLIYYSQIVNDFQKGDIAEGYSVSREKKESFPLTVTSAQKNPTAFYLCASSIYGETEAFFGQGTRLTVV.

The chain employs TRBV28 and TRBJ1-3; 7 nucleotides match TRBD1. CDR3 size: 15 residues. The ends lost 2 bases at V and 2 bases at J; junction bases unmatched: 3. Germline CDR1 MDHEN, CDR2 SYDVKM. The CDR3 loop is CASSLPTGAGNTIYF. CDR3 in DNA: TGTGCCAGCAGTTTACCTACAGGGGCTGGAAACACCATATATTTT. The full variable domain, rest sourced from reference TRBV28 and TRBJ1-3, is DVKVTQSSRYLVKRTGEKVFLECVQDMDHENMFWYRQDPGLGLRLIYFSYDVKMKEKGDIPEGYSVSREKKERFSLILESASTNQTSMYLCASSLPTGAGNTIYFGEGSWLTVV.

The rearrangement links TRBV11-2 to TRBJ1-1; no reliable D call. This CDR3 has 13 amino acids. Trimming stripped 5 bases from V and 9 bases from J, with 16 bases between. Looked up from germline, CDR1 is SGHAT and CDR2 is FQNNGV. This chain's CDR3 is CASSTSREDKAFF. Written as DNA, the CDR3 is TGTGCCAGCAGCACTAGTCGGGAGGATAAAGCTTTCTTT.

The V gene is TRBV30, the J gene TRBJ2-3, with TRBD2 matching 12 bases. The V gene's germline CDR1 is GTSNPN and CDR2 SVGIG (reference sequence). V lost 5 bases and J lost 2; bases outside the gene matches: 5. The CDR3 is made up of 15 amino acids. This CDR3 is CAWGGLAGSTDTQYF. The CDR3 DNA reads TGTGCCTGGGGCGGACTAGCGGGATCCACAGATACGCAGTATTTT. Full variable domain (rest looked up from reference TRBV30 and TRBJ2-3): SQTIHQWPATLVQPVGSPLSLECTVEGTSNPNLYWYRQAAGRGLQLLFYSVGIGQISSEVPQNLSASRPQDRQFILSSKKLLLSDSGFYLCAWGGLAGSTDTQYFGPGTRLTVL.

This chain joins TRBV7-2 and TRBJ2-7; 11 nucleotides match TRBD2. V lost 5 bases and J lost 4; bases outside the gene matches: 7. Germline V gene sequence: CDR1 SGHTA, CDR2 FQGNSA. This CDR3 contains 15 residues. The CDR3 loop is CASSAGLADRYEQYF. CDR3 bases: TGTGCCAGCAGCGCGGGACTAGCGGACCGGTACGAGCAGTACTTC.

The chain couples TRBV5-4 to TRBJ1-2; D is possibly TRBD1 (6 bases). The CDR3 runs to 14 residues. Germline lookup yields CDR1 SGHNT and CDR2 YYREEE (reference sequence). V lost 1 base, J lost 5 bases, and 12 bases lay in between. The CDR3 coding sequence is TGTGCCAGCAGCTTGTGGCAGGGGAATTATGGCTACACCTTC. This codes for CASSLWQGNYGYTF.

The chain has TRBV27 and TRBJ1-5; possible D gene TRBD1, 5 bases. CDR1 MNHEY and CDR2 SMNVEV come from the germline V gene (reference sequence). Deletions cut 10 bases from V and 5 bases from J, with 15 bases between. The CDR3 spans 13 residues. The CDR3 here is CATKQGTYQPQHF. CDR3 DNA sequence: TGTGCCACTAAGCAGGGAACCTATCAGCCCCAGCATTTT.

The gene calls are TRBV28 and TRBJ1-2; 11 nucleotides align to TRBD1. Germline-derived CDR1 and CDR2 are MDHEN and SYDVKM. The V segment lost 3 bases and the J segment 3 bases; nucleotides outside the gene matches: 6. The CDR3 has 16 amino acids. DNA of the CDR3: TGTGCCAGCAGTTTGACCGGGACAGGGGGTGACTATGGCTACACCTTC. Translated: CASSLTGTGGDYGYTF.

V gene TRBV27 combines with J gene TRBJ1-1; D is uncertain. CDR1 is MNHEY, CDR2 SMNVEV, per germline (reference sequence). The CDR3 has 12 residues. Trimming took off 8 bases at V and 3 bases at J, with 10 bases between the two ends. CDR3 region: CASRKADTEAFF. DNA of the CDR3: TGTGCCAGCCGTAAGGCGGACACTGAAGCTTTCTTT.

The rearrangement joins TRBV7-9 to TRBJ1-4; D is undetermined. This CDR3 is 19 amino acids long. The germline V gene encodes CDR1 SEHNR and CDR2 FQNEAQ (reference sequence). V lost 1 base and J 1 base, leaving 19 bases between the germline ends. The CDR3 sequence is CASSLELSWGRETNEKLFF. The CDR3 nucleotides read TGTGCCAGCAGCTTAGAGCTCTCGTGGGGTCGGGAAACTAATGAAAAACTGTTTTTT.

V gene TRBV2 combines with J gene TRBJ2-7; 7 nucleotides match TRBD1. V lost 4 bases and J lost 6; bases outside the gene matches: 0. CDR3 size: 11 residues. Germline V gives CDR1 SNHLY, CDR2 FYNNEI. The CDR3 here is CASSGDSEQYF. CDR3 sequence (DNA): TGTGCCAGCAGTGGGGACAGCGAGCAGTACTTC.

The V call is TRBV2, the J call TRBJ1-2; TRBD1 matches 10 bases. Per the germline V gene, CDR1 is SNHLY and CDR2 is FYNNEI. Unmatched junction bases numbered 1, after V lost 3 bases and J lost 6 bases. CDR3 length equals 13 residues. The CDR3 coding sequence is TGTGCCAGCAGTGATGGGACAGGGGATGGCTACACCTTC. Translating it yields CASSDGTGDGYTF.